The present T cell receptor beta chain was sequenced within a study of blood T cell repertoires in COVID-19 (dated by TCRdb to 2020 to 2022). For the study in its entirety: Samples from collaborators originated in the United States, Italy and Spain and spanned both the acute and convalescent phases of COVID-19. HLA class I and class II types, where available, came from metadata supplied by the sample provider rather than from assay-based typing. Sample metadata almost always included a de-identified subject ID, COVID-19 status, age in years and sex. The samples were drawn from the first 160 participants of the ongoing ImmuneRACE study and from under 1,500 subjects provided by 6 global collaborators. The repertoires were released in a freely available public database meant as a resource for research on the immune response to SARS-CoV-2. The prospective study material was composed of cDNA or gDNA derived from T cells, B-cell-depleted T cells, or PBMCs. The dataset comprised deeply sampled blood TCRbeta repertoires from subjects exposed to, actively infected with, or recovered from COVID-19. Paper-wide results and their limitations: How much clinical and demographic metadata was included differed by source and by participant, and the metadata was provided uncurated.

On this clone itself: No cognate antigen has been identified for it. Per-nucleotide qualities are absent, and no much larger clonotype sits a single base away.

Whole blood was collected in K2EDTA tubes by collaborating institutions according to the institutions' own protocols. For TCRbeta analysis, collaborators shipped samples in one of three forms: frozen whole blood, isolated PBMCs, or DNA extracted from either of those sample types. The junction shows trimming of 4 bases on V and 1 base on J, plus 12 bases between the germline ends. Reading the germline V gene gives CDR1 LGHNA and CDR2 YNFKEQ. The CDR3 contains 15 residues, cysteine and phenylalanine counted. The CDR3 DNA has 45 bases and is translated from base 1. TCRbeta CDR3 regions were amplified from genomic DNA by means of the immunoSEQ Assay, a bias-controlled multiplex PCR. The original pipeline was this. Within the assay, amplification of reference gene primers was used to estimate how many nucleated cells each sample contained. To quantify the absolute abundance of each unique TCRbeta CDR3 rearrangement, sequence reads were collapsed and filtered. For each sample, productive Simpson clonality was calculated as the square root of Simpson's diversity index over productive rearrangements. Drawn from immuneACCESS, this table holds only the in-frame rearrangements with V and J called that TCRdb kept. Clones are partly lost; checked studies trace under half to an unresolved V gene and leave the rest unexplained. V, J and clone size were drawn from that table, and D and trimming were deduced from the DNA. The table for this sample lists some 90,000 clones; less than 75% of them were counted only once. The top ten clonotypes cover around 25% of the sample.

This TCR derives from a woman aged 55-69 years in a cohort sampled during active or convalescent COVID-19. The receptor chain draws on TRBV4-2 and TRBJ2-3; no D segment can be confidently identified. The sample was peripheral blood. The DNA is as follows: TGTGCCAGCAGCCTAGACTTGGCTGGCACAGATACGCAGTATTTT. This gives the protein CASSLDLAGTDTQYF.